Each of the 8 T cell receptor beta chains below was sequenced from the same sample in a study of shared clonotypes between healthy human individuals. As defined, naive CD8 cells were CD45RO-negative and positively selected for CCR7, with terminally differentiated effector memory CD45RA+ cells excluded. The table came from immunoSEQ multiplex PCR; TCRdb's copy has only in-frame clones and leaves some out. The table shows about 1,800,000 clones, with 85% to 95% occurring only once. Sequencing was done on a sample of naive CD8+ T cells sorted from blood. All receptors come from a man aged 18 to 30 in good health.

On this clone: The same CDR3 can be traced to other DNA sequences in this sample. The CDR3 sequence: CASSWDRGTGELFF. CDR3 DNA: TGTGCCAGCAGCTGGGACAGGGGCACCGGGGAGCTGTTTTTT. The chain has TRBV27 and TRBJ2-2; 10 nucleotides agree with TRBD1. Germline V gene lookup returns CDR1 MNHEY and CDR2 SMNVEV (reference sequence). The CDR3 contains 14 residues. Losses at the gene ends were 6 bases for V and 4 bases for J; bases not matched to a gene: 2.

The V and J genes are TRBV27 and TRBJ2-1, with 9 bases aligning to TRBD2. The junction had 3 bases not matched to a gene; V was cut back by 1 base and J by 5 bases. The V gene's germline CDR1 is MNHEY and CDR2 SMNVEV (reference sequence). The CDR3 contains 15 residues. The DNA for the CDR3 is TGTGCCAGCAGTTTATTGGGCGGGAGGGACAATGAGCAGTTCTTC. As protein: CASSLLGGRDNEQFF.

The chain joins TRBV10-2 to TRBJ2-1; D gene ambiguous. This CDR3 is 10 amino acids long. Germline values: CDR1 WSHSY, CDR2 SAAADI. Trimming took off 4 bases at V and 7 bases at J, with 2 bases between the two ends. This chain's CDR3 is CASSANEQFF. The CDR3 DNA reads TGCGCCAGCAGTGCTAATGAGCAGTTCTTC.

The chain uses TRBV4-1 and TRBJ2-3; weak D call: TRBD2 (5 bases). Germline V gene lookup returns CDR1 MGHRA and CDR2 YSYEKL. This CDR3 contains 16 residues. Trimming stripped 4 bases from V and 2 bases from J, with 16 bases between. The CDR3 nucleotides are TGCGCCAGCAGCCCTCGAGTGGACTCTTCCACAGATACGCAGTATTTT. Its translation is CASSPRVDSSTDTQYF.

The chain combines TRBV7-9 with TRBJ1-4; possibly TRBD1 for D (5 bases). Germline V gene sequence: CDR1 SEHNR, CDR2 FQNEAQ (reference sequence). V was clipped by 6 bases and J by 7 bases, with 18 bases between them. This CDR3 is 15 amino acids long. In DNA, the CDR3 is TGTGCCAGCAGTACCTCCGGGACGGGAGGTGAAAAACTGTTTTTT. Residues: CASSTSGTGGEKLFF.

This clone has only one observation. Other DNA sequences in this sample translate to the same CDR3. The CDR3 here is CASSHSGGNEQFF. The CDR3 DNA follows: TGCGCCAGCAGCCATTCAGGGGGCAATGAGCAGTTCTTC. This chain joins TRBV4-1 and TRBJ2-1; 7 nucleotides align to TRBD1. After removal of 3 bases from V and 6 bases from J, the junction contained 2 bases not matched to a gene. CDR3 length: 13 residues. From germline, CDR1 is MGHRA and CDR2 YSYEKL.

This clone was seen a single time. V gene TRBV13 combines with J gene TRBJ1-4; D is unresolved. V was pared by 1 base and J by 0 bases, with 15 bases between. The V gene's germline CDR1 is PRHDT and CDR2 FYEKMQ (reference sequence). This CDR3 is built from 18 residues. The CDR3: CASSLATTQSSTNEKLFF. CDR3 nucleotides: TGTGCCAGCAGCTTAGCGACTACCCAATCTTCAACTAATGAAAAACTGTTTTTT.

This chain joins TRBV2 and TRBJ2-5; 7 bases map to TRBD2. The V segment lost 10 bases and the J segment 3 bases; nucleotides outside the gene matches: 8. This CDR3 spans 13 amino acids. CDR1 SNHLY and CDR2 FYNNEI come from the germline V gene. The CDR3 nucleotides are TGTGCCACGACCAGGAGCGGGGAAGAGACCCAGTACTTC. Translation gives CATTRSGEETQYF. Full variable domain (remainder filled in from reference TRBV2 and TRBJ2-5): EPEVTQTPSHQVTQMGQEVILRCVPISNHLYFYWYRQILGQKVEFLVSFYNNEISEKSEIFDDQFSVERPDGSNFTLKIRSTKLEDSAMYFCATTRSGEETQYFGPGTRLLVL.